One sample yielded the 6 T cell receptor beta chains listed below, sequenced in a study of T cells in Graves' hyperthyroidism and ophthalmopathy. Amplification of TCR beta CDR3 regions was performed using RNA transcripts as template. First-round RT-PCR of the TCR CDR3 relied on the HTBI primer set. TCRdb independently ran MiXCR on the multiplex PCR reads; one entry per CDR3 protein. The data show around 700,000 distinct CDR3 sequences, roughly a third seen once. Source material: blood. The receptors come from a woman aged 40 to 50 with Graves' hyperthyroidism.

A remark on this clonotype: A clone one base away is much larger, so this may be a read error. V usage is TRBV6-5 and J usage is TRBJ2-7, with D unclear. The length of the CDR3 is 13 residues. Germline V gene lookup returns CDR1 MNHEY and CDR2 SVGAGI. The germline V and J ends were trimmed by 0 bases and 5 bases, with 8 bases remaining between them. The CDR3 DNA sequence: TGTGCCAGCAGTTACTCCGGACCGGACGAGCAGTACTTC. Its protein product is CASSYSGPDEQYF.

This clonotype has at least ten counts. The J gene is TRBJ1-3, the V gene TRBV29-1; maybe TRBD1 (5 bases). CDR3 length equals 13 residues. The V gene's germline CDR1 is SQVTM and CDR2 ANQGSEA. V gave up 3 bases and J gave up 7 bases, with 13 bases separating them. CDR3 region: CSVDLGGTNTIYF. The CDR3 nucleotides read TGCAGCGTTGATTTGGGGGGAACGAACACCATATATTTT.

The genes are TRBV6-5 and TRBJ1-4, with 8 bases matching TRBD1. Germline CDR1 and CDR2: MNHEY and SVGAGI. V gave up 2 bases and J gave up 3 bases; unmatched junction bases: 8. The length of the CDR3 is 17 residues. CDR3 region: CASSYRQGRGANEKLFF. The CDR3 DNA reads TGTGCCAGCAGTTACAGACAGGGGCGGGGTGCTAATGAAAAACTGTTTTTT.

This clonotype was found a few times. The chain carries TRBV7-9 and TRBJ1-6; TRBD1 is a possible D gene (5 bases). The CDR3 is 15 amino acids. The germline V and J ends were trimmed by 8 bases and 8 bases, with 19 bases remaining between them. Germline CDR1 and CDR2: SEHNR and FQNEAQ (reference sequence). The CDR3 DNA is TGTGCCAGCTCACCGACCGGGACTTCTTATTCACCCCTCCACTTT. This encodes CASSPTGTSYSPLHF.

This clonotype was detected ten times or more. CDR3 region: CASSLKGFYYEQYF. CDR3 DNA sequence: TGTGCCAGCAGTTTAAAGGGATTTTACTACGAGCAGTACTTC. This chain links TRBV27 with TRBJ2-7; D ambiguous. The CDR3 runs 14 residues. The ends were cut back, 2 bases at V and 3 bases at J, with 11 bases in the middle. CDR1 is MNHEY, CDR2 SMNVEV, per germline (reference sequence).

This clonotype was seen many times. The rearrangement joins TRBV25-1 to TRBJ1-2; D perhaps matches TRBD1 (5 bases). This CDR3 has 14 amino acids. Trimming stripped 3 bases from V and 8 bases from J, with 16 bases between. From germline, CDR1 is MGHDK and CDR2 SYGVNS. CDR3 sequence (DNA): TGTGCCAGCAGTGAGCCTTCGTGGGACGGCGGCTACACCTTC. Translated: CASSEPSWDGGYTF.